The source of this TCR beta chain is a study of Graves' ophthalmopathy and Graves' hyperthyroidism. Scientists amplified the TCR beta CDR3 regions from RNA transcripts. An initial RT-PCR round employing HTBI primers preceded a second-round multiplex PCR. TCRdb redid the calling of the multiplex PCR reads with MiXCR, one entry per CDR3 protein. The table shows roughly 410,000 distinct CDR3 sequences, with approximately 15% occurring only once. Ten or more counts support this clonotype. The J segment lost 2 bases and the V segment lost 7 bases, leaving 11 bases of the junction unmatched. Germline CDR1 PRHDT, CDR2 FYEKMQ (reference sequence). This CDR3 contains 16 residues.

The sequence was collected from a woman aged 18-29 years with stable Graves' hyperthyroidism. The chain recombines TRBV13 with TRBJ1-2; TRBD1 matches at 9 bases. The sample consisted of peripheral blood. The CDR3 DNA sequence: TGTGCCAGCACCGAGGACAGGGGTTTCTACAACTATGGCTACACCTTC. Amino acids: CASTEDRGFYNYGYTF.